The 23 T cell receptor beta chains below all came from one sample that was sequenced in a study of T cell responses to AZD1222 COVID-19 vaccine. Clones were read by immunoSEQ multiplex PCR, and TCRdb kept only the in-frame ones, dropping some. The sample consists of approximately 100,000 clones, 70% to 90% of them appearing once. Here the sequenced sample was peripheral blood, taken on day 0 of AZD1222 vaccination. The receptor set was obtained from an adult in good health.

The V call is TRBV10-2, the J call TRBJ2-1; no reliable D call. The CDR3 is 12 residues long. Per germline, CDR1 WSHSY and CDR2 SAAADI. Trimming cost V 3 bases and J 4 bases, with 4 bases left between them. This CDR3 is CASSDRYNEQFF. The CDR3 bases are TGCGCCAGCAGTGACAGATACAATGAGCAGTTCTTC.

The chain joins TRBV19 to TRBJ1-4; 8 nucleotides agree with TRBD1. The germline CDR1 and CDR2 sequences are LNHDA and SQIVND (reference sequence). The CDR3 has 15 residues. The junction had 3 bases not matched to a gene; V was cut back by 3 bases and J by 3 bases. The CDR3 nucleotides are TGTGCCAGTAGTATCCTGGACAGGGCTAATGAAAAACTGTTTTTT. Its protein product is CASSILDRANEKLFF.

The chain is built from TRBV12-3 or TRBV12-4 and TRBJ2-6; unclear D gene. The V gene lost 6 bases and the J gene lost 4 bases, with 7 bases spanning the gap. The CDR3 has 13 residues. The CDR3 DNA sequence: TGTGCCAGCAGCGGGTCGGGGGCCAACGTCCTGACTTTC. It translates to CASSGSGANVLTF.

This chain uses TRBV7-3 with TRBJ2-3, with D perhaps TRBD1 or TRBD2 (5 bases each). The germline V gene has CDR1 SGHTA and CDR2 FQGTGA. This CDR3 comprises 17 residues. V dropped 0 bases and J dropped 5 bases, with 18 bases sitting between them. The CDR3 reads CASSLTSRGLTGDTQYF. The CDR3 coding sequence is TGTGCCAGCAGCTTAACTTCTCGGGGCTTGACCGGAGATACGCAGTATTTT.

V gene TRBV5-4 combines with J gene TRBJ2-1; 11 bases fit TRBD2. V lost 4 bases and J lost 7; bases outside the gene matches: 10. The CDR3 is made up of 16 amino acids. In germline, CDR1 is SGHNT, CDR2 YYREEE (reference sequence). The CDR3 DNA is TGTGCCAGCAGCCCTCCCGGGACTAGCGGATTAAATGAGCAGTTCTTC. Protein sequence: CASSPPGTSGLNEQFF.

This clone was observed once. This chain links TRBV28 with TRBJ1-4; unclear D gene. CDR3 length: 14 amino acids. V was clipped by 8 bases and J by 7 bases, with 17 bases between them. Germline CDR1 is MDHEN and CDR2 is SYDVKM. The CDR3 bases are TGTGCCAGCCAGAAGGGAGGGCACACTGAAAAACTGTTTTTT. Translated, it gives CASQKGGHTEKLFF.

The CDR3 DNA reads as TGTGCCAGCAGCTTATTGGGGACAGGGAGCACAGATACGCAGTATTTT. Its protein is CASSLLGTGSTDTQYF. This rearrangement joins TRBV13 to TRBJ2-3; TRBD1 matches 9 bases. The CDR3 runs to 16 residues. With V trimmed by 2 bases and J by 0 bases, 3 bases remained unmatched. CDR1 is PRHDT, CDR2 FYEKMQ, per germline (reference sequence).

The chain links TRBV11-3 to TRBJ2-3; unclear D gene. This CDR3 is 13 amino acids long. V lost 0 bases and J lost 0, with 1 base in between. Germline lookup yields CDR1 SGHNT and CDR2 YENEEA. The CDR3 DNA reads as TGTGCCAGCAGCTTAGAGAGCACAGATACGCAGTATTTT. It specifies CASSLESTDTQYF.

This chain's CDR3 is CASSRGQGNYGYTF. The CDR3 DNA follows: TGTGCCAGCAGCCGCGGACAGGGGAACTATGGCTACACCTTC. The V and J genes are TRBV6-5 and TRBJ1-2, with 9 positions matching TRBD1. J lost 2 bases, V lost 6 bases, and 4 bases had no gene match. Germline CDR1 is MNHEY and CDR2 is SVGAGI. This CDR3 comprises 14 residues.

This chain connects TRBV9 to TRBJ1-6, with D unresolved. Looked up from germline, CDR1 is SGDLS and CDR2 is YYNGEE. Trimming shortened V by 4 bases and J by 2 bases, and 7 bases separated the two germline ends. The CDR3 has 14 amino acids. In DNA, the CDR3 is TGTGCCAGCAGCCCCATGGCCTATAATTCACCCCTCCACTTT. Amino acid sequence: CASSPMAYNSPLHF.

The genes are TRBV4-2 and TRBJ2-2, with 7 bases fitting TRBD2. Germline-derived CDR1 and CDR2 are LGHNA and YNFKEQ. V shed 1 base, J shed 5 bases, and the junction held 10 bases outside the gene matches. The CDR3 has 17 residues. CDR3 nucleotides: TGTGCCAGCAGCCAAGGCGGGACGGGGGGAGAAACCGGGGAGCTGTTTTTT. It yields the protein CASSQGGTGGETGELFF.

J is TRBJ1-1 and V is TRBV6-4; D remains ambiguous. The CDR3 spans 14 residues. Trimming pared 7 bases from V and 1 base from J, leaving 13 bases between. Germline V gives CDR1 MRHNA, CDR2 SNTAGT. For the CDR3, the DNA is TGTGCCAGCATAAAGGCAGCTTCGAACACTGAAGCTTTCTTT. Its translation is CASIKAASNTEAFF.

The J gene is TRBJ1-2, the V gene TRBV24-1; D gene unclear. The CDR3 covers 13 residues. Deletions cut 5 bases from V and 2 bases from J, with 8 bases between. From germline, CDR1 is KGHDR and CDR2 SFDVKD. DNA for the CDR3: TGTGCCACCAGTGGGTCAGAGAACTATGGCTACACCTTC. It yields the protein CATSGSENYGYTF.

The V call is TRBV6-2 or TRBV6-3, the J call TRBJ2-5; D is undetermined. In germline, CDR1 is MNHEY, CDR2 SVGEGT. The CDR3 has 14 residues. Trimming pared 2 bases from V and 4 bases from J, leaving 11 bases between. The CDR3 is CASSYTALPETQYF. CDR3 nucleotide sequence: TGTGCCAGCAGTTACACGGCCCTCCCAGAGACCCAGTACTTC.

The count of this clone is one. The genes are TRBV6-4 and TRBJ2-2; a weak D match, TRBD2 (6 bases). Deletions cut 2 bases from V and 5 bases from J, with 9 bases between. The CDR3 runs to 14 residues. The germline V gene encodes CDR1 MRHNA and CDR2 SNTAGT. As DNA, the CDR3 is TGTGCCAGCAGTGACACGGCGGGAACCGGGGAGCTGTTTTTT. Translating it yields CASSDTAGTGELFF.

The chain joins TRBV12-5 to TRBJ1-5; D remains ambiguous. With 0 bases removed from V and 2 bases from J, the gap between germline ends came to 11 bases. Germline values: CDR1 LGHNT, CDR2 FRNRAP. This CDR3 region has 16 residues. The CDR3 DNA is TGTGCTAGTGGTTTGGTATTGGGGTGGCGCAATCAGCCCCAGCATTTT. Residues: CASGLVLGWRNQPQHF.

The rearrangement uses TRBV4-3 and TRBJ1-2, with 7 bases identical to TRBD1. V lost 1 base and J lost 4; bases outside the gene matches: 6. The germline gives CDR1 LGHNA, CDR2 YSLEER. The CDR3 runs 15 residues. CDR3 sequence reads: CASSQVEGGPYGYTF. The CDR3 coding sequence is TGCGCCAGCAGCCAAGTAGAAGGGGGCCCCTATGGCTACACCTTC.

Only a few counts were recorded for this clone. This rearrangement joins TRBV5-1 to TRBJ2-7, with 8 bases identical to TRBD1. There are 14 residues in the CDR3. Losses at the gene ends were 0 bases for V and 6 bases for J; bases not matched to a gene: 5. In germline, CDR1 is SGHRS, CDR2 YFSETQ. CDR3 sequence: CASSLGGQGGEQYF. The CDR3 DNA reads as TGCGCCAGCAGCTTGGGTGGACAGGGTGGCGAGCAGTACTTC.

This chain connects TRBV19 to TRBJ1-1, with D unresolved. With 3 bases removed from V and 0 bases from J, the gap between germline ends came to 11 bases. CDR1 and CDR2 (germline): LNHDA, SQIVND (reference sequence). The CDR3 consists of 15 residues. CDR3 DNA: TGTGCCAGTAGTATCTCCGCAGGAATGAACACTGAAGCTTTCTTT. Translated, it gives CASSISAGMNTEAFF. Using reference TRBV19 and TRBJ1-1 for the parts outside the CDR3, the full variable domain is DGGITQSPKYLFRKEGQNVTLSCEQNLNHDAMYWYRQDPGQGLRLIYYSQIVNDFQKGDIAEGYSVSREKKESFPLTVTSAQKNPTAFYLCASSISAGMNTEAFFGQGTRLTVV.

CDR3 bases: TGTGCCTGGAGTGTAGGGGCAGGACTACTAAGACAGTTCTTC. Translation: CAWSVGAGLLRQFF. This chain joins TRBV30 and TRBJ2-1; possibly TRBD2 for D (6 bases). Germline CDR1 is GTSNPN and CDR2 is SVGIG (reference sequence). The ends were cut back, 0 bases at V and 13 bases at J, with 19 bases in the middle. The CDR3 totals 14 residues.

The chain has TRBV20-1 and TRBJ2-7; TRBD1 might be the D (6 bases). This CDR3 has 13 residues. Germline loops: CDR1 DFQATT, CDR2 SNEGSKA (reference sequence). Trimming pared 3 bases from V and 4 bases from J, leaving 13 bases between. DNA for the CDR3: TGCAGTGCTAGTAACAGGGTAGGATACGAGCAGTACTTC. Amino acid sequence: CSASNRVGYEQYF.

V and J are TRBV5-1 and TRBJ2-5; D assignment may be TRBD1 or TRBD2 (5 bases each). Germline-derived CDR1 and CDR2 are SGHRS and YFSETQ. Deletions cut 1 base from V and 4 bases from J, with 14 bases between. The CDR3 consists of 15 residues. Written as DNA, the CDR3 is TGCGCCAGCAGCTTGTCAGGGACCTTCCGAGAGACCCAGTACTTC. It yields the protein CASSLSGTFRETQYF.

This clone was seen only once. This chain connects TRBV5-5 to TRBJ2-1, with 14 bases fitting TRBD2. V shed 5 bases and J 4 bases; nucleotides not matched to a gene: 5. This CDR3 region has 16 residues. Germline V gene sequence: CDR1 SGHKS, CDR2 YYEKEE (reference sequence). CDR3 in amino acids: CASRGLAGGPYNEQFF. The CDR3 DNA reads as TGTGCCAGCAGAGGACTAGCGGGGGGCCCTTACAATGAGCAGTTCTTC. Supplemented by reference TRBV5-5 and TRBJ2-1, the full variable domain reads DAGVTQSPTHLIKTRGQQVTLRCSPISGHKSVSWYQQVLGQGPQFIFQYYEKEERGRGNFPDRFSARQFPNYSSELNVNALLLGDSALYLCASRGLAGGPYNEQFFGPGTRLTVL.